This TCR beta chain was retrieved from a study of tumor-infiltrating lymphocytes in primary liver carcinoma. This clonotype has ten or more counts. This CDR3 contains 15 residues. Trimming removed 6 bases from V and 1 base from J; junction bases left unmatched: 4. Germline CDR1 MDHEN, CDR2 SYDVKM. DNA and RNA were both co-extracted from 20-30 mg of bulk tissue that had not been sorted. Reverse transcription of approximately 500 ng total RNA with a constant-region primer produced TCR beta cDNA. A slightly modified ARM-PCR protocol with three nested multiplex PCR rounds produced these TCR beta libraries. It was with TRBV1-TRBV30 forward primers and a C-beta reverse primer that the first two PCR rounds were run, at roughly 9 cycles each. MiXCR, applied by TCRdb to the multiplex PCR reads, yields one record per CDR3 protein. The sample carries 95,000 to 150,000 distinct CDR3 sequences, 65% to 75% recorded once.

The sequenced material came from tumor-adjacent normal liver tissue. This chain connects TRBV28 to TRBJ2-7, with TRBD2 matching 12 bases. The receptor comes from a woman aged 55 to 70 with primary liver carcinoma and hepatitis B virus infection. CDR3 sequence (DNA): TGTGCCAGCAGAGGCGGGACTAGCGGGTCCTACGAGCAGTACTTC. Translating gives CASRGGTSGSYEQYF.